The 25 T cell receptor beta chains listed next were all sequenced from one sample in a study of cytomegalovirus exposure and HLA in healthy donors. Clones were read by immunoSEQ multiplex PCR, and TCRdb kept only the in-frame ones, dropping some. The top ten hold about 9.9% of the sample, which has 130,000 or so clones, 85% to 90% seen once. The sequenced material came from PBMCs. The receptors here all came from a woman aged 18-29 years in good health and CMV-seropositive.

The chain employs TRBV27 and TRBJ2-1; a weak D match, TRBD2 (6 bases). CDR1 is MNHEY, CDR2 SMNVEV, per germline (reference sequence). The CDR3 spans 14 residues. The V and J ends lost 6 bases and 4 bases respectively, with 13 bases between them. CDR3 DNA sequence: TGTGCCAGCAGCTCGGGACTGGGGTACAATGAGCAGTTCTTC. This encodes CASSSGLGYNEQFF.

This clone was seen just once. The sample carries other DNA sequences with the same CDR3. The chain is built from TRBV5-4 and TRBJ1-1, with D tentatively TRBD1 (6 bases). Between the trimmed V and J ends, which lost 0 bases and 1 base, there was a span of 10 bases. The CDR3 extends over 15 amino acids. Looked up from germline, CDR1 is SGHNT and CDR2 is YYREEE (reference sequence). The CDR3: CASSLGQGTNTEAFF. The CDR3 bases are TGTGCCAGCAGCTTGGGTCAGGGGACGAACACTGAAGCTTTCTTT.

The V call is TRBV10-3, the J call TRBJ2-2; 9 bases are shared with TRBD2. The CDR3 runs to 15 residues. J lost 5 bases, V lost 8 bases, and 9 bases had no gene match. Germline values: CDR1 ENHRY, CDR2 SYGVKD. The CDR3 spells CAIGGGAAVTGELFF. Here the CDR3 DNA reads TGTGCCATCGGCGGGGGGGCCGCGGTAACCGGGGAGCTGTTTTTT.

This clone was recorded a few times. J is TRBJ1-1 and V is TRBV28, with D uncertain. Germline CDR1 is MDHEN and CDR2 is SYDVKM. Between the trimmed V and J ends, which lost 6 bases and 8 bases, there was a span of 19 bases. The CDR3 has 14 amino acids. The CDR3 protein is CASRSGSTPPEAFF. The CDR3 DNA sequence: TGTGCCAGCAGGTCCGGGTCCACTCCCCCCGAAGCTTTCTTT.

The chain carries TRBV6-6 and TRBJ1-2; TRBD1 aligns across 8 bases. The V segment lost 7 bases and the J segment 8 bases; nucleotides outside the gene matches: 12. CDR1 is MNHNY and CDR2 is SVGAGI in the germline V gene (reference sequence). The CDR3 spans 14 residues. This chain's CDR3 is CASTSLQGGGGYTF. The CDR3 nucleotides read TGTGCCAGCACCTCCTTACAGGGGGGAGGCGGCTACACCTTC.

This clone was seen a single time. The chain joins TRBV5-4 to TRBJ2-5, with 12 nucleotides matching TRBD1. The V segment lost 3 bases and the J segment 2 bases; nucleotides outside the gene matches: 5. The CDR3 sequence is 16 residues long. Germline CDR1 is SGHNT and CDR2 is YYREEE (reference sequence). This CDR3 is CASSSRDRGRQETQYF. The CDR3 DNA reads as TGTGCCAGCAGCTCCCGGGACAGGGGGCGGCAAGAGACCCAGTACTTC.

The chain employs TRBV28 and TRBJ1-5; D is unresolved. The CDR3 length is 18 residues. Trimming cost V 5 bases and J 6 bases, with 26 bases left between them. Germline V CDR1 and CDR2: MDHEN, SYDVKM. CDR3 DNA sequence: TGTGCCAGCAGTCCTTGGTTTCGGGGAAGGTCTCCGGGTCAGCCCCAGCATTTT. Encoded protein: CASSPWFRGRSPGQPQHF.

The gene calls are TRBV4-2 and TRBJ2-1; 10 positions agree with TRBD2. The CDR3 runs to 16 residues. Germline V lookup: CDR1 LGHNA, CDR2 YNFKEQ. The V segment lost 4 bases and the J segment 9 bases; nucleotides outside the gene matches: 12. The CDR3 here is CASSLVAGGASGEQFF. For the CDR3, the DNA is TGTGCCAGCAGCCTCGTAGCGGGGGGCGCCTCTGGTGAGCAGTTCTTC.

The chain combines TRBV6-5 with TRBJ2-1; D may be TRBD2 (7 bases). Trimming left V 6 bases short and J 6 bases short, with 18 bases between. Germline V gene sequence: CDR1 MNHEY, CDR2 SVGAGI. The length of the CDR3 is 15 residues. CDR3 nucleotides: TGTGCCAGCAGCCTTGGGGGCGGGGGAGGCAATGAGCAGTTCTTC. Protein product: CASSLGGGGGNEQFF.

V is TRBV7-3 and J is TRBJ2-2, with D maybe TRBD2 (6 bases). This CDR3 contains 15 residues. Germline V gives CDR1 SGHTA, CDR2 FQGTGA. V was cut by 1 base and J by 1 base, with 7 bases left in between. In nucleotides, the CDR3 is TGTGCCAGCAGCTTAAGGGGAGGGAACACCGGGGAGCTGTTTTTT. Translation: CASSLRGGNTGELFF. Full variable domain (remainder filled in from reference TRBV7-3 and TRBJ2-2): GAGVSQTPSNKVTEKGKYVELRCDPISGHTALYWYRQSLGQGPEFLIYFQGTGAADDSGLPNDRFFAVRPEGSVSTLKIQRTERGDSAVYLCASSLRGGNTGELFFGEGSRLTVL.

This chain connects TRBV7-2 to TRBJ2-3; maybe TRBD1 (5 bases). The length of the CDR3 is 15 residues. Germline assignment: CDR1 SGHTA and CDR2 FQGNSA. With 5 bases removed from V and 3 bases from J, the gap between germline ends came to 15 bases. CDR3 nucleotide sequence: TGTGCCAGCAGCCCCGTGGGGCGTTTGACAGATACGCAGTATTTT. It encodes CASSPVGRLTDTQYF.

This clone was picked up one time. Other DNA sequences in the same sample also yield this CDR3. The genes are TRBV19 and TRBJ1-5; D gene unclear. Trimming stripped 1 base from V and 1 base from J, with 8 bases between. The CDR3 has 15 residues. Looked up from germline, CDR1 is LNHDA and CDR2 is SQIVND (reference sequence). The chain's CDR3 is CASSIGSRSNQPQHF. The DNA of the CDR3 is TGTGCCAGTAGTATAGGATCTAGGAGCAATCAGCCCCAGCATTTT.

The chain is built from TRBV6-1 and TRBJ1-3; TRBD1 is a possible D gene (6 bases). Germline CDR1 MNHNS, CDR2 SASEGT. V was cut by 5 bases and J by 2 bases, with 10 bases left in between. The CDR3 totals 14 residues. CDR3 protein: CASSQGSPGNTIYF. For the CDR3, the DNA is TGTGCCAGCAGTCAGGGGTCCCCTGGAAACACCATATATTTT.

This chain joins TRBV10-3 and TRBJ1-2; D uncertain. This CDR3 comprises 13 residues. Per germline, CDR1 ENHRY and CDR2 SYGVKD. Deletions cut 2 bases from V and 7 bases from J, with 11 bases between. The CDR3 DNA reads as TGTGCCATCAGTGAGGGTGAGGGTTTTGGCTACACCTTC. It codes for CAISEGEGFGYTF.

The chain joins TRBV11-2 to TRBJ1-1; D gene ambiguous. The CDR3 extends over 17 amino acids. Trimming removed 0 bases at V and 0 bases at J, with 14 bases between. Germline V gives CDR1 SGHAT, CDR2 FQNNGV. The CDR3 nucleotides read TGTGCCAGCAGCTTAGATCCGGGTCAGAGCATGAACACTGAAGCTTTCTTT. This encodes CASSLDPGQSMNTEAFF.

The chain carries TRBV5-6 and TRBJ1-1, with D perhaps matching TRBD1 (6 bases). V lost 4 bases and J 6 bases, leaving 13 bases between the germline ends. CDR1 SGHDT and CDR2 YYEEEE come from the germline V gene. This CDR3 has 13 residues. This chain's CDR3 is CASSETGFSEAFF. The CDR3 DNA is TGTGCCAGCAGCGAAACAGGGTTCTCTGAAGCTTTCTTT.

The CDR3 DNA reads TGTGCCAGCAGCTTGAGCGGAGGGGAGACCCAGTACTTC. Protein product: CASSLSGGETQYF. The chain combines TRBV5-6 with TRBJ2-5, with D maybe TRBD2 (6 bases). CDR3 length equals 13 residues. The V gene's germline CDR1 is SGHDT and CDR2 YYEEEE. Trimming removed 1 base at V and 5 bases at J, with 9 bases between.

V usage is TRBV29-1 and J usage is TRBJ2-5, with 11 bases identical to TRBD1. V lost 3 bases and J lost 4; bases outside the gene matches: 19. CDR1 and CDR2 from the germline V gene are SQVTM and ANQGSEA. The CDR3 has 19 residues. The CDR3 region has the DNA TGCAGCGTTGAGGATTTCCCCCGGGACAGGGGGTTTAAGCGAGAGACCCAGTACTTC. This gives the protein CSVEDFPRDRGFKRETQYF.

This clone was seen once. The chain has TRBV7-9 and TRBJ2-5; D not certain. The V gene's germline CDR1 is SEHNR and CDR2 FQNEAQ (reference sequence). The CDR3 sequence is 15 residues long. The V and J ends lost 5 bases and 2 bases respectively, with 15 bases between them. The CDR3 here is CASSPDGFKQETQYF. CDR3 DNA sequence: TGTGCCAGCAGCCCAGACGGGTTTAAACAAGAGACCCAGTACTTC.

CDR3 region: CASSGYRDKNSPLHF. CDR3 nucleotides: TGTGCCAGCAGCGGTTACCGGGACAAGAATTCACCCCTCCACTTT. This sequence joins TRBV5-6 and TRBJ1-6; maybe TRBD1 (6 bases). V lost 4 bases and J 7 bases, leaving 15 bases between the germline ends. CDR1 SGHDT and CDR2 YYEEEE come from the germline V gene. The CDR3 is 15 amino acids.

This chain links TRBV29-1 with TRBJ1-2, with 7 bases that match TRBD1. Trimming at V came to 7 bases and at J to 4 bases, leaving 12 bases not matched to a gene. Germline values: CDR1 SQVTM, CDR2 ANQGSEA. The CDR3 is 14 amino acids. The CDR3 nucleotides are TGCAGCGACGGAGACCCGGGACAGACCTATGGCTACACCTTC. Translation: CSDGDPGQTYGYTF.

The chain employs TRBV7-9 and TRBJ2-1; the D gene is possibly TRBD1 (5 bases). Between the trimmed V and J ends, which lost 3 bases and 5 bases, there was a span of 14 bases. CDR3 length: 15 residues. Germline-derived CDR1 and CDR2 are SEHNR and FQNEAQ (reference sequence). The CDR3 loop reads CASSFPGRADNEQFF. The CDR3 DNA reads as TGTGCCAGCAGCTTTCCCGGCAGGGCCGACAATGAGCAGTTCTTC.

This chain joins TRBV6-5 and TRBJ1-1, with TRBD1 identical over 10 bases. The CDR3 has 14 amino acids. With 8 bases clipped from V and 1 base from J, the junction kept 4 bases outside the gene matches. From germline, CDR1 is MNHEY and CDR2 SVGAGI. Here the CDR3 reads CASGRDRGNTEAFF. In nucleotides, the CDR3 is TGTGCCAGCGGAAGGGACAGGGGGAACACTGAAGCTTTCTTT.

The chain employs TRBV5-6 and TRBJ2-7, with D possibly matching TRBD2 (5 bases). This CDR3 is 15 amino acids long. The V gene's germline CDR1 is SGHDT and CDR2 YYEEEE. The V end lost 3 bases, the J end lost 7 bases, and 20 bases lay between the germline ends. The CDR3 region is CASSSGSDLTGEQYF. Written as DNA, the CDR3 is TGTGCCAGCAGCTCCGGATCGGACTTAACGGGGGAGCAGTACTTC.

This chain uses TRBV6-5 with TRBJ2-7; no reliable D call. The V gene's germline CDR1 is MNHEY and CDR2 SVGAGI. V lost 3 bases, J lost 2 bases, and 8 bases lay in between. The CDR3 is 13 residues long. The CDR3 sequence is CASSYRRAYEQYF. CDR3 in DNA: TGTGCCAGCAGTTATCGCCGGGCCTACGAGCAGTACTTC.